Each of the 16 T cell receptor beta chains below was sequenced from the same sample in a study of T cells in tuberculosis. Only in-frame clones appear in the TCRdb table, and some are missing; sequencing was by immunoSEQ multiplex PCR. The sample lists about 9,200 clones, approximately 94% seen once, with roughly 13% in the top ten. Material: PBMCs. These receptors were obtained from an adult with tuberculosis.

This chain joins TRBV29-1 and TRBJ2-7; TRBD2 agrees at 11 bases. CDR3 length: 14 amino acids. J was trimmed by 9 bases and V by 7 bases; bases with no gene match: 14. Germline V lookup: CDR1 SQVTM, CDR2 ANQGSEA. CDR3 DNA sequence: TGCAGCGGAGGGGGTGGGCTAGCGGGAGGAGGGCAGTACTTC. Its protein is CSGGGGLAGGGQYF.

This clone has just a few counts. This chain uses TRBV11-3 with TRBJ2-7, with 9 nucleotides matching TRBD1. The ends lost 6 bases at V and 6 bases at J; junction bases unmatched: 6. CDR3 length: 13 amino acids. CDR1 SGHNT and CDR2 YENEEA come from the germline V gene. The CDR3 loop reads CASSFGQGTEQYF. CDR3 DNA sequence: TGTGCCAGCAGTTTTGGACAGGGGACCGAGCAGTACTTC.

The rearrangement links TRBV5-1 to TRBJ1-5; possible D gene TRBD1, 6 bases. Germline lookup yields CDR1 SGHRS and CDR2 YFSETQ. Trimming took 4 bases from V and 5 from J, leaving 16 bases between them. This CDR3 is 15 amino acids long. For the CDR3, the DNA is TGCGCCAGCAGCCTGGCAACAGGGTGGGATCAGCCCCAGCATTTT. Translated: CASSLATGWDQPQHF.

The chain uses TRBV4-2 and TRBJ2-1, with a weak D call TRBD2 (6 bases). From germline, CDR1 is LGHNA and CDR2 YNFKEQ. There are 15 residues in the CDR3. The V gene lost 1 base and the J gene lost 8 bases, with 15 bases spanning the gap. The DNA of the CDR3 is TGTGCCAGCAGCCAAGGGCCCGGGAGCGAGGATGAGCAGTTCTTC. It translates to CASSQGPGSEDEQFF.

This chain connects TRBV10-1 to TRBJ2-1; D possibly corresponds to TRBD2 (6 bases). The germline gives CDR1 WNHNN, CDR2 SYGVQD (reference sequence). The ends were cut back, 0 bases at V and 6 bases at J, with 21 bases in the middle. The CDR3 length is 18 residues. The CDR3 sequence: CASSESGGTPPALNEQFF. CDR3 bases: TGCGCCAGCAGTGAGTCTGGAGGGACTCCACCGGCTCTCAATGAGCAGTTCTTC.

About this clone itself: Germline is not matched at one junction end, which may reflect a read error. V is TRBV6-1 and J is TRBJ2-7, with D perhaps TRBD2 (7 bases). Per the germline V gene, CDR1 is MNHNS and CDR2 is SASEGT. The CDR3 covers 14 residues. This CDR3 is CASREGGDPTGQYF. The DNA for the CDR3 is TGTGCCAGCAGGGAAGGGGGGGACCCAACGGGGCAGTACTTC.

The genes are TRBV6-6 and TRBJ2-1; unclear D gene. Trimming took off 2 bases at V and 0 bases at J, with 5 bases between the two ends. This CDR3 is 14 amino acids long. Germline V gene sequence: CDR1 MNHNY, CDR2 SVGAGI (reference sequence). CDR3 nucleotide sequence: TGTGCCAGCAGTTACATCGGCTCCTACAATGAGCAGTTCTTC. Its translation: CASSYIGSYNEQFF.

CDR3 sequence: CASTTGHGAYEQYF. For the CDR3, the DNA is TGTGCCAGCACCACGGGACACGGAGCCTACGAGCAGTACTTC. This rearrangement joins TRBV2 to TRBJ2-7, with D possibly TRBD1 on 6 matching bases. This CDR3 region has 14 residues. V was trimmed by 7 bases and J by 2 bases, leaving 15 bases between them. The germline V gene encodes CDR1 SNHLY and CDR2 FYNNEI. Drawing the rest from reference TRBV2 and TRBJ2-7, the complete variable domain is EPEVTQTPSHQVTQMGQEVILRCVPISNHLYFYWYRQILGQKVEFLVSFYNNEISEKSEIFDDQFSVERPDGSNFTLKIRSTKLEDSAMYFCASTTGHGAYEQYFGPGTRLTVT.

The V and J genes are TRBV23-1 and TRBJ2-1, with D possibly being TRBD1 (6 bases). TRBV23-1 is an ORF for which the function is uncertain. Trimming cost V 4 bases and J 10 bases, with 14 bases left between them. This CDR3 contains 13 residues. CDR3 residues: CASSRGGRGEQFF. The CDR3 nucleotides read TGCGCCAGCAGTCGAGGGGGACGAGGGGAGCAGTTCTTC.

The V and J genes are TRBV5-1 and TRBJ1-6, with TRBD1 as a possible D gene (5 bases). Germline CDR1 is SGHRS and CDR2 is YFSETQ. Trimming removed 3 bases from V and 6 bases from J, with 13 bases in between. This CDR3 spans 15 amino acids. DNA for the CDR3: TGCGCCAGCAGCTCAGAGACAGAAAGTAATTCACCCCTCCACTTT. Encoded protein: CASSSETESNSPLHF. Variable domain in full (rest from reference TRBV5-1 and TRBJ1-6): KAGVTQTPRYLIKTRGQQVTLSCSPISGHRSVSWYQQTPGQGLQFLFEYFSETQRNKGNFPGRFSGRQFSNSRSEMNVSTLELGDSALYLCASSSETESNSPLHFGNGTRLTVT.

The chain is built from TRBV6-5 and TRBJ2-1, with TRBD2 matching over 7 bases. V lost 0 bases, J lost 7 bases, and 3 bases stayed unmatched. This CDR3 spans 14 amino acids. Germline lookup yields CDR1 MNHEY and CDR2 SVGAGI. The CDR3 DNA is TGTGCCAGCAGTTACTCGAACGGGGGGAATGAGCAGTTCTTC. Its protein product is CASSYSNGGNEQFF.

The chain employs TRBV11-2 and TRBJ2-7; maybe TRBD1 (6 bases). The germline CDR1 and CDR2 sequences are SGHAT and FQNNGV. CDR3 length: 15 amino acids. V lost 0 bases, J lost 0 bases, and 9 bases lay in between. The CDR3 reads CASSLDPGHSYEQYF. The CDR3 nucleotides are TGTGCCAGCAGCTTAGATCCGGGACACTCCTACGAGCAGTACTTC.

This chain joins TRBV12-5 and TRBJ1-5, with TRBD1 matching over 10 bases. Per germline, CDR1 LGHNT and CDR2 FRNRAP. The V segment lost 5 bases and the J segment 2 bases; nucleotides outside the gene matches: 15. There are 19 residues in the CDR3. CDR3 in DNA: TGTGCTAGTGGTCCCTTCAAGACAGGGGGCTTTAGAGGCAATCAGCCCCAGCATTTT. Its protein is CASGPFKTGGFRGNQPQHF. The entire variable domain, with the rest obtained from reference TRBV12-5 and TRBJ1-5, is as follows: DARVTQTPRHKVTEMGQEVTMRCQPILGHNTVFWYRQTMMQGLELLAYFRNRAPLDDSGMPKDRFSAEMPDATLATLKIQPSEPRDSAVYFCASGPFKTGGFRGNQPQHFGDGTRLSIL.

The chain couples TRBV4-1 to TRBJ2-1, with 7 nucleotides matching TRBD1. Looked up from germline, CDR1 is MGHRA and CDR2 is YSYEKL. V lost 3 bases, J lost 5 bases, and 4 bases stayed unmatched. CDR3 length equals 14 residues. This CDR3 is CASSQGDSDNEQFF. The CDR3 DNA is TGCGCCAGCAGCCAGGGGGACAGCGACAATGAGCAGTTCTTC.

The V and J genes are TRBV27 and TRBJ2-3; 11 bases are shared with TRBD1. V lost 10 bases, J lost 2 bases, and 11 bases stayed unmatched. CDR3 length: 16 amino acids. Per germline, CDR1 MNHEY and CDR2 SMNVEV (reference sequence). Here the CDR3 reads CATREGDRGFTDTQYF. CDR3 bases: TGTGCCACCCGAGAGGGGGACAGGGGGTTCACAGATACGCAGTATTTT.

The CDR3 spells CSALRYEQYF. CDR3 nucleotides: TGCAGTGCCCTACGCTACGAGCAGTACTTC. The genes are TRBV20-1 and TRBJ2-7; no firm D call. CDR3 length: 10 residues. V was cut by 6 bases and J by 3 bases, with 6 bases left in between. Germline loops: CDR1 DFQATT, CDR2 SNEGSKA (reference sequence).